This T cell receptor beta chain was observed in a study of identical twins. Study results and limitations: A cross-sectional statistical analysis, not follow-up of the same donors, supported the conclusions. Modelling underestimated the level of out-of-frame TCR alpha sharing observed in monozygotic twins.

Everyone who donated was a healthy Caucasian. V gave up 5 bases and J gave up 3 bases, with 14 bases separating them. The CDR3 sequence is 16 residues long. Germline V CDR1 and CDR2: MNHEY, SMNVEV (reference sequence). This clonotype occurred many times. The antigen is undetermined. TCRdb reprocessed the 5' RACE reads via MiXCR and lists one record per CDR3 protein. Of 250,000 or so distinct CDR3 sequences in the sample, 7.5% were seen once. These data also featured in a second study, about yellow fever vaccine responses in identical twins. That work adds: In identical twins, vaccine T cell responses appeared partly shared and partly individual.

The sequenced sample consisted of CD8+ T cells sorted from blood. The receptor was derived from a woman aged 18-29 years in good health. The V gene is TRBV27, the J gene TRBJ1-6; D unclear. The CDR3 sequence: CASSENSGFYNSPLHF. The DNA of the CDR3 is TGTGCCAGCAGTGAGAATTCGGGGTTCTATAATTCACCCCTCCACTTT.